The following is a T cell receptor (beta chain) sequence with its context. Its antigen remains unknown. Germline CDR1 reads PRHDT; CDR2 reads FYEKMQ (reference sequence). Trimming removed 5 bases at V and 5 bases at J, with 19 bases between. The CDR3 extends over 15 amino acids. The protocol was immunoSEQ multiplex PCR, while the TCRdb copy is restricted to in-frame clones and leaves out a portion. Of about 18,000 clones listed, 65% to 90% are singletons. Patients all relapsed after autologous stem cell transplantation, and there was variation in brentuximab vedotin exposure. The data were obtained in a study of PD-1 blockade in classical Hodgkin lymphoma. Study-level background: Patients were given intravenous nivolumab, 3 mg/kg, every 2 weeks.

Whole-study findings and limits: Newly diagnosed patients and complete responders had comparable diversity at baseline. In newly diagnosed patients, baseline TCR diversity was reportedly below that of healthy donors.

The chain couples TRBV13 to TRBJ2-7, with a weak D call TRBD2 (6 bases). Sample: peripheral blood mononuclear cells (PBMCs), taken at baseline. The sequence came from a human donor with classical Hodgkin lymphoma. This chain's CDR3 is CASSPTGGMFHEQYF. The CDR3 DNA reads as TGTGCCAGCAGCCCAACCGGGGGTATGTTCCACGAGCAGTACTTC.